The T cell receptor (beta chain) under discussion was sequenced for a study of blood T cell repertoires in COVID-19 (dated by TCRdb to between 2020 and 2021). About the full investigation: Collaborator samples came from the United States, Italy and Spain and covered acute and convalescent phases of COVID-19. The material from the prospective study consisted of cDNA or gDNA derived from T cells, B-cell-depleted T cells, or PBMCs. The dataset comprised deeply sampled blood TCRbeta repertoires from subjects exposed to, actively infected with, or recovered from COVID-19. A freely available public database, intended as a resource for researchers studying the immune response to SARS-CoV-2, is where the repertoires were released. The samples were drawn from the first 160 participants of the ongoing ImmuneRACE study and from 1,254 subjects provided by 6 global collaborators. Nearly every sample came with metadata listing a de-identified subject ID, COVID-19 status, age in years and sex. Where available, HLA class I and class II types were taken from metadata supplied by the sample provider and were not determined by assay-based typing. Overall results and qualifications from the work: The amount of clinical and demographic metadata varied by source and participant and was provided uncurated.

This clone turned up a few times. Its antigen remains undetermined. Nothing much larger sits one base from this clone, and base qualities are not available. Enrolling through a virtual design, the prospective study's participants ranged in age from roughly 18 to 95 years and lived across about two dozen United States geographic areas. To assign participants to cohorts, the prospective study relied on clinical history that participants themselves reported in a screening survey and a study questionnaire. In the prospective study, whole blood, serum and a nasopharyngeal or oropharyngeal swab were collected from each participant by mobile phlebotomists. Over a roughly two-month period, participants in the prospective study had the option of providing additional blood draws and questionnaires. Blood samples from the prospective study were shipped frozen or at room temperature prior to DNA extraction.

CDR1 and CDR2 were assigned from the germline V gene as SGHTA and FQGNSA. Counted from cysteine to phenylalanine, this CDR3 has 16 amino acids. Left in the record is the CDR3 DNA by itself, 48 bases read in frame from the first base. Ends trimmed: V by 5 bases, J by 5 bases; bases unmatched to a gene: 9. The immunoSEQ Assay, a bias-controlled multiplex PCR, was used to amplify TCRbeta CDR3 regions from genomic DNA. Under the source paper's analysis protocol: Nucleated cell counts per sample were estimated from amplification of reference gene primers within the assay. Sequence reads were collapsed and filtered to measure the absolute abundance of every unique TCRbeta CDR3 rearrangement. For each sample, productive Simpson clonality was calculated by taking the square root of Simpson's diversity index across productive rearrangements. TCRdb obtained this table from immuneACCESS and retained in-frame rearrangements with V and J assigned. These tables miss some clones; where compared with another copy, unresolved V genes account for less than half of the shortfall, and the remainder is unexplained. The DNA gave D and trimming, while V, J and clone size come from that table. The sample table shows 150,000 to 200,000 clones, and about 88% are seen once. 1% to 1.5% of the sample comes from the top ten.

The sample taken for sequencing was PBMCs or T cells enriched from blood (not recorded which). Here the chain combines TRBV7-2 and TRBJ2-5; 12 bases in between match TRBD1. The sequence was collected from a human donor with acute COVID-19. The donor label of this sample is uncertain. CDR3 region: CASSVVGTGGYETQYF. The bases read TGTGCCAGCAGCGTCGTTGGGACAGGGGGCTACGAGACCCAGTACTTC.